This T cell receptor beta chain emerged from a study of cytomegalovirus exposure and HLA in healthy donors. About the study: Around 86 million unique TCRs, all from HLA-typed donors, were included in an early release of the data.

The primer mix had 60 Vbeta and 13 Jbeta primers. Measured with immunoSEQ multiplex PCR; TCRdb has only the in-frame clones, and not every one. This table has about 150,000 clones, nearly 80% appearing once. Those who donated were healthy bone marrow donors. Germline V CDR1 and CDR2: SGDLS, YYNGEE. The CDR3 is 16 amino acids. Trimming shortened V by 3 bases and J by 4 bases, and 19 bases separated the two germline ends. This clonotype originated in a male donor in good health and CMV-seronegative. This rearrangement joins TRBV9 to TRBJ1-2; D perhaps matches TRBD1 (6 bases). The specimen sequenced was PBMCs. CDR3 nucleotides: TGTGCCAGCAGCGAGTCCACAGGGTCAGGAAGCTATGGCTACACCTTC. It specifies CASSESTGSGSYGYTF.